This T cell receptor beta chain derives from a study of spatial heterogeneity in lung cancer. Time point indicated: sample taken at primary tumor resection. Unsorted tumor, nontumor lung tissue or cryopreserved PBMC supplied the whole RNA. This clonotype was recorded at least ten times. Its antigen is unknown. Study results and limitations: Expanded alpha and beta TCR counts within tumors tracked tumor mutation counts.

Every TCR cDNA molecule carried a tag that served as a unique molecular identifier. MiXCR, run by TCRdb on the 5' RACE reads, gives a single entry per CDR3 protein. The data hold thousands of distinct CDR3 sequences, with 2.5% to 4% observed a single time. Germline CDR1 LGHDT, CDR2 YNNKEL (reference sequence). The germline V and J ends were trimmed by 4 bases and 2 bases, with 15 bases remaining between them. This CDR3 comprises 15 residues. This sequence joins TRBV3-1 and TRBJ2-7, with a weak D call TRBD2 (6 bases). The sample here was lung tumor tissue, taken at surgery. This clonotype was obtained from a male donor with early-stage non-small cell lung cancer. The CDR3 DNA reads TGTGCCAGCAGCCCCAATCTAGCGCGTGCCTACGAGCAGTACTTC. It yields the protein CASSPNLARAYEQYF.